This T cell receptor (beta chain) was identified during a study of T-cell memory formation after mild COVID-19 (dated by TCRdb to the early 2020s). Notes on the research overall: Most TCR sequence clusters were specific to one of the two donors. In a couple of donors, T-cell clones that expanded and contracted after mild COVID-19 were tracked by sequencing TCRalpha and TCRbeta repertoires over time. The cohort comprised two young, previously healthy adult volunteers, one female and one male.

PBMCs were isolated by Ficoll-Paque density gradient centrifugation. These reads were obtained on an Illumina NovaSeq 6000. cDNA libraries for TCRalpha and TCRbeta were prepared by 5'RACE using constant-segment primers, with sample barcodes and unique molecular identifiers added. RNA was extracted from every sample with Trizol reagent. The libraries were amplified in two PCR steps, and the second step added a second sample barcode and Illumina TruSeq adapters. Sequencing of the libraries was done on an Illumina NovaSeq, producing 2 x 150 bp paired-end reads. For the original study's pipeline: With migec v1.2.7, reads were demultiplexed and then collapsed into UMI-guided consensus sequences. Using mixcr v2.1.11, UMI consensuses were aligned to TRA and TRB V and J templates and then assembled into clonotypes. A clonotype was counted as expanded or contracted only if both edgeR and NoisET called the change significant, with noise models trained on biological replicates. For edgeR calls, the cutoffs were a false discovery rate-adjusted p below 0.01 and a log2 fold-change threshold of 1. As an exploratory analysis of dynamics, max-normalized trajectories of the 1000 most abundant clonotypes were examined with PCA combined with hierarchical clustering. The CD4 or CD8 phenotype of responding clones was assigned using the separately sequenced CD4+ and CD8+ repertoires. TCRdb's own reprocessing of the public reads used fastp at Q25 and MiXCR and kept productive beta chains. CDR3 protein sequences are deduplicated, and each keeps its most common genes and DNA. The V and J calls were determined by TCRdb, not by the authors. This sample is represented by 70,000 to 100,000 distinct CDR3 sequences; more than 13% of them were singletons. Of the sample, 39% falls within the top ten clones.

Study-wide findings and limitations: Balanced CD4/CD8 phenotypes were observed for clones contracting from day 15 to 85, whereas a bias towards CD4+ was observed for a second wave of clones expanding from day 15 to 37. SARS-CoV-2 specificity was not confirmed for the second-wave clones peaking on day 37. Contracting CD4+ clones turned up mainly in the CM and EM memory subsets, whereas EMRA was where CD8+ clones were enriched. Some responding clones were found in pre-infection memory, which suggests that pre-existing cross-reactive memory T cells took part in the SARS-CoV-2 response. The study included only a couple of mild cases, and larger cohorts that include severe cases with pre-infection samples were judged to be necessary.

A note on this clonotype: Its recognized antigen is unknown. No clone much larger than this one lies a single base away; base qualities are absent.

Deletion took 3 bases off V and 4 bases off J, with a span of 15 bases between the germline ends. The germline V gene encodes CDR1 LGHNA and CDR2 YSLEER. There are 15 amino acids in the CDR3, from cysteine to phenylalanine inclusive. The sequence is cut down to CDR3 DNA, 45 bases in frame from base 1. The sequenced sample consisted of PBMCs or a T cell subset sorted from them (not recorded which). The chain employs TRBV4-3 and TRBJ1-2; TRBD1 might be the D gene, on 5 matching bases. The clonotype was recovered from a man aged 18 to 30 who had mild COVID-19 (a few samples of this study predate the infection). The sample titles of this study are shuffled in the database, so cell type and time point are left out; the donor was told from shared clones. The encoded CDR3 is CASSHSGGRIYGYTF. Read as DNA, the sequence is TGCGCCAGCAGCCATAGTGGGGGAAGAATCTATGGCTACACCTTC.